This T cell receptor beta chain was documented in a study of identical twins. Study results and limitations: Because invariant MAIT and iNKT cells could be present, zero-insertion analyses could be partly confounded.

With regard to this clonotype: What it binds is unknown.

Unique molecular identifiers were present on cDNA, and template switching added a universal primer site. TCRdb re-derived calls from the 5' RACE reads in MiXCR, one entry per CDR3 protein. The table lists some 500,000 distinct CDR3 sequences, 13% to 15% of them singletons. V lost 6 bases and J lost 1; bases outside the gene matches: 5. The CDR3 covers 13 residues. Germline V gene lookup returns CDR1 SQVTM and CDR2 ANQGSEA. In addition, the sample was reused for a study of yellow fever vaccine responses in identical twins.

This receptor was taken from a woman younger than 30 in good health. The sample consisted of CD4+ T cells sorted from blood. The V call is TRBV29-1, the J call TRBJ1-1; 7 bases are shared with TRBD1. CDR3: CSVLRGRNTEAFF. As DNA, the CDR3 is TGCAGCGTCCTTAGGGGGCGGAACACTGAAGCTTTCTTT.